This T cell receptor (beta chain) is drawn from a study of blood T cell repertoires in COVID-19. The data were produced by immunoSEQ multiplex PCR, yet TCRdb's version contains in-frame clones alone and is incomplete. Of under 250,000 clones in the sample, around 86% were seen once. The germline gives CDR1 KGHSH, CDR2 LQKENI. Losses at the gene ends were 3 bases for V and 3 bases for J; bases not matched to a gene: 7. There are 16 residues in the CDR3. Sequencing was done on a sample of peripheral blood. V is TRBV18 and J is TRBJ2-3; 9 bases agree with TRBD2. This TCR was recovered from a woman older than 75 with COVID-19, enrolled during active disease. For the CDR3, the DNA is TGTGCCAGCTCACCGGAAATAGCGGGGGTAACAGATACGCAGTATTTT. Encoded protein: CASSPEIAGVTDTQYF.